The 3 T cell receptor beta chains below all came from one sample that was sequenced in a study of glioma-infiltrating T cells. Amplification of TCR alpha and beta CDR3 regions from RNA used iRepertoire nested multiplex PCR. TCRdb called the multiplex PCR reads again in MiXCR, with one record for every CDR3 protein. Among about 380,000 distinct CDR3 sequences, about two fifths were seen once, and the ten largest hold 12%. Sample: glioma tissue, nonneoplastic brain tissue, or PBMCs (not recorded which). The receptors originated from a human donor with low-grade glioma or glioblastoma, undergoing nonglioma brain surgery, or in good health (not recorded which).

This clonotype was recorded a few times. The chain employs TRBV20-1 and TRBJ2-5, with D perhaps TRBD2 (6 bases). The V gene's germline CDR1 is DFQATT and CDR2 SNEGSKA (reference sequence). CDR3 length equals 12 residues. V lost 6 bases and J lost 3, with 11 bases in between. Written as DNA, the CDR3 is TGCAGTGCCAGGGACTCCAAAGAGACCCAGTACTTC. Translating it yields CSARDSKETQYF.

This clonotype appeared a few times. The V call is TRBV20-1, the J call TRBJ2-3; 11 bases align to TRBD2. CDR3 length: 14 residues. V dropped 6 bases and J dropped 5; count of bases not matched to a gene: 7. In germline, CDR1 is DFQATT, CDR2 SNEGSKA (reference sequence). The CDR3 reads CSAPGTSGGDTQYF. Here the CDR3 DNA reads TGCAGTGCGCCAGGGACTAGCGGTGGAGATACGCAGTATTTT.

This clonotype was picked up many times. The V call is TRBV7-2, the J call TRBJ2-3; 8 bases are a match to TRBD2. Germline CDR1 SGHTA, CDR2 FQGNSA. V dropped 6 bases and J dropped 0; count of bases not matched to a gene: 11. The CDR3 is 17 residues long. Here the CDR3 reads CASRRLAGYASTDTQYF. The CDR3 nucleotides read TGTGCCAGCAGAAGGCTAGCGGGCTACGCTAGCACAGATACGCAGTATTTT.